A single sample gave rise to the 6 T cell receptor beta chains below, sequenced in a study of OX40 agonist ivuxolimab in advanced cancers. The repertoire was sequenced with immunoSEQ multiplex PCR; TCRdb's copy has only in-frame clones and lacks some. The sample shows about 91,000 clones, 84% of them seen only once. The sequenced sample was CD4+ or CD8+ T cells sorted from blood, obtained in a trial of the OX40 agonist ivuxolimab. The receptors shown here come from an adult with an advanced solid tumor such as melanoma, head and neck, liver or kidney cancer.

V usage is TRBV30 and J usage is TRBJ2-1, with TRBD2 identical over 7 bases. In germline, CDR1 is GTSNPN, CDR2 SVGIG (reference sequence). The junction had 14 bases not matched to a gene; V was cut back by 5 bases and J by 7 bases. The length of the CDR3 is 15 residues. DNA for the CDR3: TGTGCCTGGTCCGCCGGGACTGGACTAGTGAATGAGCAGTTCTTC. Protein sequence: CAWSAGTGLVNEQFF.

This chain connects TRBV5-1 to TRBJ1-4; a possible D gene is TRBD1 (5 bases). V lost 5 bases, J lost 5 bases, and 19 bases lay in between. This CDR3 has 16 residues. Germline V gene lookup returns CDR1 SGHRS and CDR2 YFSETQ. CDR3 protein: CASSSGTQRSNEKLFF. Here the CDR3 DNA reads TGCGCCAGCAGTTCCGGGACGCAGAGGTCGAATGAAAAACTGTTTTTT.

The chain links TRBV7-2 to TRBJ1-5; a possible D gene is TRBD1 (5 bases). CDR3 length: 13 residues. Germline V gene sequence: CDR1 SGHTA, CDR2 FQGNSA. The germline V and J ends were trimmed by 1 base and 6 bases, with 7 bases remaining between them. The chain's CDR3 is CASSLGGGQPQHF. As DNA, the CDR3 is TGTGCCAGCAGCTTAGGTGGGGGTCAGCCCCAGCATTTT.

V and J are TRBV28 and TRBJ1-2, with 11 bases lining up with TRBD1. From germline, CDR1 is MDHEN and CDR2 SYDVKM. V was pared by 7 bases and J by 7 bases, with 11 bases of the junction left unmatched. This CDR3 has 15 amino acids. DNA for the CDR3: TGTGCCAGCATTCTTCAGTTTGGACAGGGGGCTGGCTACACCTTC. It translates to CASILQFGQGAGYTF.

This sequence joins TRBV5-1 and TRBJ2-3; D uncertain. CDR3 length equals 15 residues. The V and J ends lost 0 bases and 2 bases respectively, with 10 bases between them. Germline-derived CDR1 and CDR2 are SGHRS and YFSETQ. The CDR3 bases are TGCGCCAGCAGCTTGGACGGTAAATTCACAGATACGCAGTATTTT. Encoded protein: CASSLDGKFTDTQYF. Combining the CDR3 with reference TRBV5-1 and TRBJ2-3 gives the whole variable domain KAGVTQTPRYLIKTRGQQVTLSCSPISGHRSVSWYQQTPGQGLQFLFEYFSETQRNKGNFPGRFSGRQFSNSRSEMNVSTLELGDSALYLCASSLDGKFTDTQYFGPGTRLTVL.

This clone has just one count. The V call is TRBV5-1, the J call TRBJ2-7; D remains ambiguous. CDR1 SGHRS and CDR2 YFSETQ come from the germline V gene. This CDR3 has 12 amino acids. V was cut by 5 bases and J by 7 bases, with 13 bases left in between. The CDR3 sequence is CASSQGYGEQYV. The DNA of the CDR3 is TGCGCCAGCAGTCAAGGGTACGGTGAGCAGTACGTC.